What follows are 3 T cell receptor beta chains derived from one specimen sequenced in a study of cytomegalovirus exposure and HLA in healthy donors. The data were produced by immunoSEQ multiplex PCR, yet TCRdb's version contains in-frame clones alone and is incomplete. The table shows about 180,000 clones, with 85% occurring only once. What was sequenced was PBMCs. The source is a man younger than 35 in good health and CMV-seropositive.

The chain is built from TRBV4-1 and TRBJ1-3, with D maybe TRBD1 (5 bases). In germline, CDR1 is MGHRA, CDR2 YSYEKL. V dropped 3 bases and J dropped 3 bases, with 27 bases sitting between them. This CDR3 contains 20 residues. The CDR3 sequence is CASSQDEGGAGRLGGNTIYF. CDR3 DNA: TGCGCCAGCAGCCAGGATGAGGGTGGGGCGGGGCGGCTTGGTGGAAACACCATATATTTT.

The chain recombines TRBV5-4 with TRBJ2-6; D perhaps matches TRBD2 (5 bases). Germline V gene sequence: CDR1 SGHNT, CDR2 YYREEE (reference sequence). Trimming cost V 2 bases and J 0 bases, with 12 bases left between them. The CDR3 has 17 amino acids. The CDR3 nucleotides read TGTGCCAGCAGCTTCGAGGGCCCTAGCTCTGGGGCCAACGTCCTGACTTTC. The encoded protein is CASSFEGPSSGANVLTF.

This clone has only one observation. V and J are TRBV2 and TRBJ1-1; D gene unclear. From germline, CDR1 is SNHLY and CDR2 FYNNEI. The CDR3 spans 13 residues. V lost 7 bases, J lost 1 base, and 10 bases lay in between. In DNA form, the CDR3 reads TGTGCCAGCACCGAAACGGGGAACACTGAAGCTTTCTTT. It is translated as CASTETGNTEAFF.